These T cell receptor beta chains were read from a single sample in a study of identical twins' blood T cells. TCRdb reanalysed the 5' RACE reads using MiXCR and keeps one entry per CDR3 protein. This table has about 370,000 distinct CDR3 sequences, 28% appearing once. Source material: PBMCs. The receptors shown here come from a woman between 18 and 55 years old in good health. Each CDR3 is given with its conserved first and last residue. The D gene is left open where the match is weak. A row's size may be missing; if present it is once, few, many or a size class.

j_call clone_size d_call v_call cdr3_nt cdr3_aa
TRBJ1-3 . . TRBV5-4 TGTGCCAGCAGCCTTGACCCAAGCTCTGGAAACACCATATATTTT CASSLDPSSGNTIYF
TRBJ1-5 . . TRBV20-1 TGCAGTGGACAGGAAAATAGCAATCAGCCCCAGCATTTT CSGQENSNQPQHF
TRBJ1-2 few . TRBV7-2 TGTGCCAGCAGTACGACTCCAATACAGGGAGAGGGCTACACCTTC CASSTTPIQGEGYTF
TRBJ1-2 few . TRBV11-2 TGTGCCTTGAAGGGGGACTATGGCTACACCTTC CALKGDYGYTF
TRBJ1-2 . . TRBV20-1 TGCAGTGCTAGTATTGGGAGTACGGATGGCTACACCTTC CSASIGSTDGYTF
TRBJ1-1 . . TRBV7-9 TGTTCCAGCACGAGATGGGCCGGTCAGGGGTTGAACACTGAAGCTTTCTTT CSSTRWAGQGLNTEAFF
TRBJ2-1 few . TRBV3-1 TGTGCCAGCAGGAACCCCCCCTACAATGAGCAGTTCTTC CASRNPPYNEQFF
TRBJ2-1 few . TRBV12-3/TRBV12-4 TGTGCCAGCAGTTTTTCCGGGAGATGGGGTGAGCAGTTCTTC CASSFSGRWGEQFF
TRBJ1-2 few . TRBV19 TGTGCCAGTAGTAGTTTGAACCCTGAGGATGGCTACACCTTC CASSSLNPEDGYTF
TRBJ1-1 few . TRBV20-1 TGCAGTGCTAGTCCCAGGGGCGTGAGAGCTTTCTTT CSASPRGVRAFF
TRBJ1-2 . TRBD1 TRBV29-1 TGCAGCGTCCCGACAGGGAACTATGGCTACACCTTC CSVPTGNYGYTF
TRBJ1-1 many . TRBV18 TGTGCCAGCTCACCTACAGAATTTCGGGACACTGAAGCTTTCTTT CASSPTEFRDTEAFF
TRBJ1-5 many TRBD1 TRBV18 TGTGCCAGCTCACGGACAGGGGAACAGCCCCAGCATTTT CASSRTGEQPQHF
TRBJ2-1 few . TRBV21-1 TGTGCCAGCAGCAAGTGGGTCACCAATGAGCAGTTCTTC CASSKWVTNEQFF
TRBJ1-1 . TRBD1 TRBV5-1 TGCGCCATCAGCTTCACAGGGGAAACTGAAGCTTTCTTT CAISFTGETEAFF
TRBJ2-7 . . TRBV20-1 TGCAGTGCTAGACGCGGGACACATGGCTACGAGCAGTACTTC CSARRGTHGYEQYF
TRBJ2-2 . . TRBV28 TGTGCCAGCAGTTTATTAGGACTCGACACCGGGGAGCTGTTTTTT CASSLLGLDTGELFF
TRBJ1-4 . . TRBV6-5 TGTGCCAACAGTTCCGCAGGGGTGGGTGAAAAACTGTTTTTT CANSSAGVGEKLFF
TRBJ2-2 few . TRBV6-1 TGTGCCAGCAGTGAAGCTAGCGGGAACACCGGGGAGCTGTTTTTT CASSEASGNTGELFF
TRBJ1-4 . . TRBV20-1 TGCATTGCTAGAACCAACACGGAAAAACTGTTTTTT CIARTNTEKLFF
TRBJ2-1 few . TRBV6-2/TRBV6-3 TGTGCCAGCAGTAAACGACAGGCCTACAATGAGCAGTTCTTC CASSKRQAYNEQFF
TRBJ1-3 . . TRBV6-5 TGTGCCACCCGGACCCCTGGAAACACCATATATTTT CATRTPGNTIYF
TRBJ2-7 . TRBD2 TRBV20-1 TGCAGTGCTAGAGAGAGTAGCGGGAGAGGATACGAGCAGTACTTC CSARESSGRGYEQYF
TRBJ2-6 . . TRBV5-1 TGCGCCAGCAATGAGATCACTGGGGCCAACGTCCTGACTTTC CASNEITGANVLTF